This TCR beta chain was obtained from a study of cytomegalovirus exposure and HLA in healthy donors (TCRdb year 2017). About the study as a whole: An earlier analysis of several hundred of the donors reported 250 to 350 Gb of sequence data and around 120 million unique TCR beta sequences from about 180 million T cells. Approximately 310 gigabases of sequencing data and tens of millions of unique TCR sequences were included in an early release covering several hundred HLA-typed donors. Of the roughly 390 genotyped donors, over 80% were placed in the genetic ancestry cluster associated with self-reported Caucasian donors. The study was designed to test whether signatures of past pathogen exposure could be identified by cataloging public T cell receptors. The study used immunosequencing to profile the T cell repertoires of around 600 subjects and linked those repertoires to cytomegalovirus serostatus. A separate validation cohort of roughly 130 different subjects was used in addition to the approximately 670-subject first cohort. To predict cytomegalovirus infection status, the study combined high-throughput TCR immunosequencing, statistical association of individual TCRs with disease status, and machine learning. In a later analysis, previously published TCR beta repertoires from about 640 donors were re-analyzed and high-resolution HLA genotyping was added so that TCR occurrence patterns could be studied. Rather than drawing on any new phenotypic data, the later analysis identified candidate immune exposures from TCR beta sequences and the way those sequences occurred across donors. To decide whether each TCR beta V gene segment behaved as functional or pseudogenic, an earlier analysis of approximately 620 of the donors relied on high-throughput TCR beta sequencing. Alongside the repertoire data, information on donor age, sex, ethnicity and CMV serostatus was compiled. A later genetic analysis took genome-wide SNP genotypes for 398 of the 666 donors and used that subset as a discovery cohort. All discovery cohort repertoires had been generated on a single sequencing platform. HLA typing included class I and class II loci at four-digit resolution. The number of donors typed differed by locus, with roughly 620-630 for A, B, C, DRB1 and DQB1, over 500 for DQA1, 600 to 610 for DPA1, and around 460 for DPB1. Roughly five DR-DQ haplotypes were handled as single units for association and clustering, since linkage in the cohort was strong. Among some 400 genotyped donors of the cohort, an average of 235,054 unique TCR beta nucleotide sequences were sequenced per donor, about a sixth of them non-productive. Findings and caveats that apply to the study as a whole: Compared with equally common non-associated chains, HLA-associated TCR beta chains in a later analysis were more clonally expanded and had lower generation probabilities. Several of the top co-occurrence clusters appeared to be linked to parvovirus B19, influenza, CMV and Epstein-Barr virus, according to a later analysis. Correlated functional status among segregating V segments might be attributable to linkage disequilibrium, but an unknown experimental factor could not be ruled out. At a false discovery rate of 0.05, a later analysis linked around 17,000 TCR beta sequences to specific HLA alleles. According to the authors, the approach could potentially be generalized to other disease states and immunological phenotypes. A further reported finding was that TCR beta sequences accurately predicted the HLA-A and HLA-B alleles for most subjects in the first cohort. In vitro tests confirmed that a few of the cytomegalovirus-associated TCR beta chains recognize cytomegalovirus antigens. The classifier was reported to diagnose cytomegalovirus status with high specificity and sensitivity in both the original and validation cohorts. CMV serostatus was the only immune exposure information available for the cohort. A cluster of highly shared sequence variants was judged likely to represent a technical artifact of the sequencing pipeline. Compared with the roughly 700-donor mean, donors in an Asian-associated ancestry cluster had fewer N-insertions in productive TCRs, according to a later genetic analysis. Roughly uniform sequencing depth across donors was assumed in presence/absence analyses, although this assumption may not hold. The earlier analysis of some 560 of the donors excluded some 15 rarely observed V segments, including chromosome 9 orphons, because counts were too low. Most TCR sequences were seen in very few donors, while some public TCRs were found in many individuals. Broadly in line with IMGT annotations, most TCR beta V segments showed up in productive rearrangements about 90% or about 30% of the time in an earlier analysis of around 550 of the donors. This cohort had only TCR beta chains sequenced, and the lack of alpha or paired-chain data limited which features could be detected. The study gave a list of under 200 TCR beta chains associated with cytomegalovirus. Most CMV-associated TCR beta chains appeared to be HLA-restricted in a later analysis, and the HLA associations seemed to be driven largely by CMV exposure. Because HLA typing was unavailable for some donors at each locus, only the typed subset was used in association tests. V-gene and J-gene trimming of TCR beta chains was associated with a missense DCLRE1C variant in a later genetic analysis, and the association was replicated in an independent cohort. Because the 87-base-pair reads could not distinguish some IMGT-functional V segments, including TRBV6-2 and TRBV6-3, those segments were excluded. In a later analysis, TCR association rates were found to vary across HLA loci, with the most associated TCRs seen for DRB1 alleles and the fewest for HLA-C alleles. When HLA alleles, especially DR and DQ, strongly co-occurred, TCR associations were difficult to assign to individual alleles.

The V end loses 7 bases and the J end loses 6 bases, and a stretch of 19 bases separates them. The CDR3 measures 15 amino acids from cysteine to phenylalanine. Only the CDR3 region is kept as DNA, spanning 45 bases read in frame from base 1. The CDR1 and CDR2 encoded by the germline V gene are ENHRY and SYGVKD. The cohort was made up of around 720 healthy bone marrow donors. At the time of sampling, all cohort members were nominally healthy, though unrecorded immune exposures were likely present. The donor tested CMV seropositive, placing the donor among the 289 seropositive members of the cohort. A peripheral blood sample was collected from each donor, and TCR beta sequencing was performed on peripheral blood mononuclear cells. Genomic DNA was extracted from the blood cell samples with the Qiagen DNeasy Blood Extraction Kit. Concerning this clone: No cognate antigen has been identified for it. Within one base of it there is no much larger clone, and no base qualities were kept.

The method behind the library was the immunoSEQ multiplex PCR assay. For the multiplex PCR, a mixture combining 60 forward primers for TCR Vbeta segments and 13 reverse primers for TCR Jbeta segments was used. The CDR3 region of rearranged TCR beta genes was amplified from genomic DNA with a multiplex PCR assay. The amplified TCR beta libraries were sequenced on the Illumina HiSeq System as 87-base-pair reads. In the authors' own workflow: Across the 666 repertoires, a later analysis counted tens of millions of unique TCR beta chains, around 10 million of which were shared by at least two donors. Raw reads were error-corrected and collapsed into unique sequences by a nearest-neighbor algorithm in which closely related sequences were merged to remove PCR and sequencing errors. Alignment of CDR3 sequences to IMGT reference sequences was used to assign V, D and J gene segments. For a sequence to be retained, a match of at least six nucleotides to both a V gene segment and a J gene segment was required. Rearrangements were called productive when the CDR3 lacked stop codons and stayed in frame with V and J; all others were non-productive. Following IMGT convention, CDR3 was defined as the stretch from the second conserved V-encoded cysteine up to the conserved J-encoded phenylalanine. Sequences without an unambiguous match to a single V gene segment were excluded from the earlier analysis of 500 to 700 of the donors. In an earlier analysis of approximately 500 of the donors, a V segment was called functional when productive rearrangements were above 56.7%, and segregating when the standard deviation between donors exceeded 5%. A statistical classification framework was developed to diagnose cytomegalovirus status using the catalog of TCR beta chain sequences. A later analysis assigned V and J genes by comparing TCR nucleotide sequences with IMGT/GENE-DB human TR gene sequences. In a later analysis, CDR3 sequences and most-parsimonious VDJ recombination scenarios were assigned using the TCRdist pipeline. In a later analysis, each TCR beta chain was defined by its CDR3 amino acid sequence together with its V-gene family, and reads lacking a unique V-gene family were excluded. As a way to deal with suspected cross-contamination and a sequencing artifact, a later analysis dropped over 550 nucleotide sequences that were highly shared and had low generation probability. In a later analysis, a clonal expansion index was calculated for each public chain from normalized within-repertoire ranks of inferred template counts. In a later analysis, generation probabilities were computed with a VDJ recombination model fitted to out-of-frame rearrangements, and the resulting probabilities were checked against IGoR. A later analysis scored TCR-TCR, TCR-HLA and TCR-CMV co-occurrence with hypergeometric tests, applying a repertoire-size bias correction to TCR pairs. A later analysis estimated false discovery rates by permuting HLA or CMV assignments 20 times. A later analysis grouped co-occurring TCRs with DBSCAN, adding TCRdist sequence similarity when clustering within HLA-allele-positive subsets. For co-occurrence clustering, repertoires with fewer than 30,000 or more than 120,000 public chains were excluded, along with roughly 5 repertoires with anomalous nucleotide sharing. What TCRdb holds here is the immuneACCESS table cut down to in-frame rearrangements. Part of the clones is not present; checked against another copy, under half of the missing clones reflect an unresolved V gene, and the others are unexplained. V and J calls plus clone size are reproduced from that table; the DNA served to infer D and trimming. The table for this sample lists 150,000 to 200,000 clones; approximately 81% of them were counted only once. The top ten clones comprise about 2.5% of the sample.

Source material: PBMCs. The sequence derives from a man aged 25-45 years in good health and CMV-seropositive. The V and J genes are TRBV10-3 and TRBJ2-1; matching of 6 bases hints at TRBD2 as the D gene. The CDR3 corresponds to CAINRDHSGSNEQFF. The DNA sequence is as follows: TGTGCCATCAATCGGGACCACTCCGGGAGCAATGAGCAGTTCTTC.